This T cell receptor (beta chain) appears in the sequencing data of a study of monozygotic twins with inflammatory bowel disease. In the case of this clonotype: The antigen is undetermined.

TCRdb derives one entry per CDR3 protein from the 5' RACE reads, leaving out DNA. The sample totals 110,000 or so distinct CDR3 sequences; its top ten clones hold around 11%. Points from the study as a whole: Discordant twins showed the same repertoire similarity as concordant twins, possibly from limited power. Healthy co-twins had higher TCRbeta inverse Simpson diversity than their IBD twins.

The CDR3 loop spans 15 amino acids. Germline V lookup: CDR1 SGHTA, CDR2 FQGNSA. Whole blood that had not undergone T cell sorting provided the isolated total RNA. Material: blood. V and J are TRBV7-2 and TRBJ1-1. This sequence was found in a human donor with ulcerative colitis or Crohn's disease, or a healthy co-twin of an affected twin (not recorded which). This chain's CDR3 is CASSSSTGRDTEAFF.